The entry below gives a single T cell receptor beta chain sequence along with its context. The data were produced by immunoSEQ multiplex PCR, yet TCRdb's version contains in-frame clones alone and is incomplete. The table has some 41,000 clones, around 85% seen once. In germline, CDR1 is MDHEN, CDR2 SYDVKM. Between the trimmed V and J ends, which lost 7 bases and 5 bases, there was a span of 21 bases. The CDR3 loop spans 16 amino acids. This entry belongs to a study of immune evolution from preneoplasia to lung adenocarcinoma. The V gene is TRBV28, the J gene TRBJ1-5, with D possibly matching TRBD1 (5 bases). The source is a person between 60 and 70 years old with lung adenocarcinoma. Sequencing was carried out using FFPE invasive lung adenocarcinoma tissue. Here the CDR3 reads CASTAAGQGFYQPQHF. For the CDR3, the DNA is TGTGCCAGCACTGCCGCGGGTCAGGGATTTTATCAGCCCCAGCATTTT.